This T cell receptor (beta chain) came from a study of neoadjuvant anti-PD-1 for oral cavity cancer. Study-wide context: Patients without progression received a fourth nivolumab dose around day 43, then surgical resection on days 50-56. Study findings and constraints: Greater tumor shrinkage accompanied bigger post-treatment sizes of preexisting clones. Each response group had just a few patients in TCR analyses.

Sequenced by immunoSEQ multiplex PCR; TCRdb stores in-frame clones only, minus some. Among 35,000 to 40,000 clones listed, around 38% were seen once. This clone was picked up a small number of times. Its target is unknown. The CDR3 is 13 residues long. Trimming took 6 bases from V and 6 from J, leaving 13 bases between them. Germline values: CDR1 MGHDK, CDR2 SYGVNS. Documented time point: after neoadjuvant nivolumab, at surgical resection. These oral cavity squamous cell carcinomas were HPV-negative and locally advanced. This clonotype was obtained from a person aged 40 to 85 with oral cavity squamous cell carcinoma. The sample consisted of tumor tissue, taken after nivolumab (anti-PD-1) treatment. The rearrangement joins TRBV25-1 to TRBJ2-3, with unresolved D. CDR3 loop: CASSDHTSDTQYF. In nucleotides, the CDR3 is TGTGCCAGCAGCGACCACACTTCGGATACGCAGTATTTT.